These T cell receptor beta chains were read from a single sample in a study of T cells after posttransplantation cyclophosphamide. Generated by immunoSEQ multiplex PCR, the TCRdb table keeps only in-frame clones and is missing some. The sample lists fewer than 45,000 clones; approximately 78% were seen once. Sequenced material: CD4+ T cells sorted from blood, taken 1903 days after a stem cell transplant with posttransplant cyclophosphamide. These receptors came from a female patient between 40 and 55 years old who received an allogeneic stem cell transplant from a related donor, was CMV-positive, and had no GVHD. Some of the T cells may derive from the graft donor. Both conserved end residues are part of each CDR3. A D gene is named only where the DNA matches it firmly. Some rows mark clone size as missing; the rest say once, few, many or name a class of expanded clone.

V	J	size	D	DNA	CDR3
TRBV7-2	TRBJ1-2	few	TRBD1	TGTGCCAGCAGGAGGACAGGGGGCAATGGCTACACCTTC	CASRRTGGNGYTF
TRBV18	TRBJ1-1	.	TRBD1	TGTGCCAGCTCACTAGCCGGACAGGGCAACACTGAAGCTTTCTTT	CASSLAGQGNTEAFF
TRBV6-4	TRBJ2-3	.	.	TGTGCCAGCAGTTTCGGACATTCTAGCACAGATACGCAGTATTTT	CASSFGHSSTDTQYF
TRBV4-3	TRBJ2-1	.	TRBD1	TGCGCCAGCAGCCAAGATCAGACAGGGCCCTGGAATGAGCAGTTCTTC	CASSQDQTGPWNEQFF
TRBV4-1	TRBJ1-2	.	.	TGCGCCAGCAGCCCAACCGATAGCGGCGACAGACCCTATGGCTACACCTTC	CASSPTDSGDRPYGYTF
TRBV7-2	TRBJ1-6	.	.	TGTGCCAGCAGCAACTCCGCGGGGTATTTTTCACCCCTCCACTTT	CASSNSAGYFSPLHF
TRBV29-1	TRBJ1-1	.	TRBD1	TGCAGCGTTGAAACCCTAGGGGGCAGGAACACTGAAGCTTTCTTT	CSVETLGGRNTEAFF
TRBV7-9	TRBJ1-1	few	TRBD1	TGTGCCAGCCCTGTTACCGGGACAGGGCCCACTGAAGCTTTCTTT	CASPVTGTGPTEAFF
TRBV6-5	TRBJ2-7	.	TRBD2	TGTGCCAGCAGTAAACTAGCGGGGTCCTACGAGCAGTACTTC	CASSKLAGSYEQYF
TRBV18	TRBJ2-3	.	TRBD2	TGTGCCAGCTCACCAGTTAGCGGGAGCACAGATACGCAGTATTTT	CASSPVSGSTDTQYF